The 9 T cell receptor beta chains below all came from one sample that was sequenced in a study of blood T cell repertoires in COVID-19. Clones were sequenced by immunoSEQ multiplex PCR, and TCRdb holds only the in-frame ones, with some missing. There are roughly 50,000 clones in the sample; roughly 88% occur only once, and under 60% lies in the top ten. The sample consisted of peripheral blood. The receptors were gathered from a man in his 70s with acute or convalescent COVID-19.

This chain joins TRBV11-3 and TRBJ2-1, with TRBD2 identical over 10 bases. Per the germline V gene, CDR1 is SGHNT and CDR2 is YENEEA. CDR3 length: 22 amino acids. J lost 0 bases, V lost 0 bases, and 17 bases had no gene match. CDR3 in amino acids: CASSLDREMGSGGISSYNEQFF. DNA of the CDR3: TGTGCCAGCAGCTTAGATAGGGAAATGGGTAGCGGGGGGATCAGCTCCTACAATGAGCAGTTCTTC.

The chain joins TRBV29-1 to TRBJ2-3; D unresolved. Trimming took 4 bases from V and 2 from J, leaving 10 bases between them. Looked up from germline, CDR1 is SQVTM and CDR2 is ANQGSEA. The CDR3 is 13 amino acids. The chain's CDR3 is CSVVPLLTDTQYF. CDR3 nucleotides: TGCAGCGTTGTTCCCCTACTCACAGATACGCAGTATTTT.

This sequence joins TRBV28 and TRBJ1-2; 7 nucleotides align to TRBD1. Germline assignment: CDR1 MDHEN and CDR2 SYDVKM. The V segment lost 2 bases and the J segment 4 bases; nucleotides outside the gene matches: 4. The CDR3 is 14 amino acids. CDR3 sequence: CASSLGTGVYGYTF. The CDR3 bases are TGTGCCAGCAGTTTAGGAACAGGGGTCTATGGCTACACCTTC.

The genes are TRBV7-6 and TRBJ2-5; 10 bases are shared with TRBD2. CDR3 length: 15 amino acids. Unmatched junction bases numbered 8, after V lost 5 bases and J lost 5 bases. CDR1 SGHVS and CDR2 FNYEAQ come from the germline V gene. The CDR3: CASSLTTSGVETQYF. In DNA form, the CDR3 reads TGTGCCAGCAGCCTTACAACTAGCGGGGTCGAGACCCAGTACTTC. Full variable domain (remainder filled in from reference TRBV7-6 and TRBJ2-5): GAGVSQSPRYKVTKRGQDVALRCDPISGHVSLYWYRQALGQGPEFLTYFNYEAQQDKSGLPNDRFSAERPEGSISTLTIQRTEQRDSAMYRCASSLTTSGVETQYFGPGTRLLVL.

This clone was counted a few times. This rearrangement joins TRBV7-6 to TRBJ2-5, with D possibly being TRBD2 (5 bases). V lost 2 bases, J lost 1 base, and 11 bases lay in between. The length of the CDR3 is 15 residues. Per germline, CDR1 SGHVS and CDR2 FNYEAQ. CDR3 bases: TGTGCCAGCAGCTTAATGTTGGGGAGCCAAGAGACCCAGTACTTC. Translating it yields CASSLMLGSQETQYF. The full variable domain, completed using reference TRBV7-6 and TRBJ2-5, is GAGVSQSPRYKVTKRGQDVALRCDPISGHVSLYWYRQALGQGPEFLTYFNYEAQQDKSGLPNDRFSAERPEGSISTLTIQRTEQRDSAMYRCASSLMLGSQETQYFGPGTRLLVL.

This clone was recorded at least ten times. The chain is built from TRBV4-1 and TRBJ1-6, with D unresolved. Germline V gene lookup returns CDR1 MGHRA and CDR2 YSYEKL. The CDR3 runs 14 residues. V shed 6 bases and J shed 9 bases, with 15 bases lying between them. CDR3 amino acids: CASSPGNWGSPLHF. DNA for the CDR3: TGCGCCAGCAGTCCCGGGAACTGGGGTTCACCCCTCCACTTT.

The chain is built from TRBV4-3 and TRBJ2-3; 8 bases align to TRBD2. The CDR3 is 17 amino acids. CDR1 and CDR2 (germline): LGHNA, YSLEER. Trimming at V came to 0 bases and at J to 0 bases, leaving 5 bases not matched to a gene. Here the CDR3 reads CASSQDTGTRSTDTQYF. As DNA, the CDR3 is TGCGCCAGCAGCCAAGATACCGGGACTAGAAGCACAGATACGCAGTATTTT.

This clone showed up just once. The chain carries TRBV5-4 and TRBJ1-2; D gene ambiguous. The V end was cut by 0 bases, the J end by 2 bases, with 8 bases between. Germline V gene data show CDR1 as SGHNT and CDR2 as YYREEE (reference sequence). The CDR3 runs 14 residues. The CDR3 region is CASSLDRNNYGYTF. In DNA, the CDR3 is TGTGCCAGCAGCTTGGACAGAAACAACTATGGCTACACCTTC.

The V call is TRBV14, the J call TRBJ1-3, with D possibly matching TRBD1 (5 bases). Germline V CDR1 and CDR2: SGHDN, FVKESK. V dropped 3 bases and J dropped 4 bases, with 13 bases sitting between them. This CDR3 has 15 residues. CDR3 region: CASSQDQRQGNTIYF. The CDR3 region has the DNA TGTGCCAGCAGCCAGGACCAACGACAGGGAAACACCATATATTTT. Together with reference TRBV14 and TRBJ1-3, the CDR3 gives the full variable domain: EAGVTQFPSHSVIEKGQTVTLRCDPISGHDNLYWYRRVMGKEIKFLLHFVKESKQDESGMPNNRFLAERTGGTYSTLKVQPAELEDSGVYFCASSQDQRQGNTIYFGEGSWLTVV.